A selection of T cell receptor beta chains follows, all from one sample in a study of cytomegalovirus exposure and HLA in healthy donors. Data came from immunoSEQ multiplex PCR; TCRdb stores just in-frame clones and leaves some out. The sample carries 130,000 or so clones, approximately 69% recorded once. Sequences were obtained from PBMCs. These receptors came from a man aged 35 to 55 in good health and CMV-seropositive. Each CDR3 is given with its conserved first and last residue. Fields, in order: clone size, J gene, V gene, D gene, CDR3 DNA, CDR3 protein. D genes are given only for firm matches. Clone size is shown for a subset of rows, as once, few, many or a class of expanded clone.

abundance: NA
j_gene: TRBJ2-7
v_gene: TRBV6-5
d_gene: TRBD1
CDR3nt: TGTGCCAGCAGCCAGACACCCCAACAGGGGGAGCAGTACTTC
CDR3aa: CASSQTPQQGEQYF

abundance: NA
j_gene: TRBJ2-7
v_gene: TRBV28
d_gene: TRBD1
CDR3nt: TGTGCCACCGCGACTGGGACAGGGGCTTCCGAGCAGTACTTC
CDR3aa: CATATGTGASEQYF

abundance: NA
j_gene: TRBJ2-3
v_gene: TRBV10-1
d_gene: NA
CDR3nt: TGCGCCAGCAGTCCCGGGGGTAGCAGCACAGATACGCAGTATTTT
CDR3aa: CASSPGGSSTDTQYF

abundance: NA
j_gene: TRBJ1-6
v_gene: TRBV7-9
d_gene: TRBD1
CDR3nt: TGTGCCAGCAGCGTGACAGGGATCTTCTATAATTCACCCCTCCACTTT
CDR3aa: CASSVTGIFYNSPLHF

abundance: NA
j_gene: TRBJ1-1
v_gene: TRBV28
d_gene: NA
CDR3nt: TGTGCCAGCAGAACCAGAGGTGAAGCTTTCTTT
CDR3aa: CASRTRGEAFF

abundance: NA
j_gene: TRBJ2-7
v_gene: TRBV5-5
d_gene: TRBD1
CDR3nt: TGTGCCAGCAGCCCACTGGGGACAGGGTACTACGAGCAGTACTTC
CDR3aa: CASSPLGTGYYEQYF

abundance: NA
j_gene: TRBJ1-4
v_gene: TRBV7-6
d_gene: TRBD1
CDR3nt: TGTGCCAGCAGCTTGAGACCGGGACAGGCCATTAATGAAAAACTGTTTTTT
CDR3aa: CASSLRPGQAINEKLFF

abundance: few
j_gene: TRBJ2-2
v_gene: TRBV5-1
d_gene: TRBD2
CDR3nt: TGCGCCAGCAGCGAAATAGCGGGAGGGCCCGGGGAGCTGTTTTTT
CDR3aa: CASSEIAGGPGELFF

abundance: NA
j_gene: TRBJ2-7
v_gene: TRBV2
d_gene: TRBD1
CDR3nt: TGTGCCAGCAGCAAGAACAGGGGCGTGAAGTACTACGAGCAGTACTTC
CDR3aa: CASSKNRGVKYYEQYF

abundance: once
j_gene: TRBJ2-7
v_gene: TRBV5-1
d_gene: TRBD2
CDR3nt: TGCGCCAGCAGCTCCCGACTAGCGGGAGGCTACGAGCAGTACTTC
CDR3aa: CASSSRLAGGYEQYF

abundance: NA
j_gene: TRBJ2-2
v_gene: TRBV19
d_gene: TRBD1
CDR3nt: TGTGCCAGTAGTACGGGGACAGGTCCCACCGGGGAGCTGTTTTTT
CDR3aa: CASSTGTGPTGELFF

abundance: few
j_gene: TRBJ2-6
v_gene: TRBV5-1
d_gene: NA
CDR3nt: TGCGCCAGCAGCCTCAGGGGGGCCGAACGCTCTGGGGCCAACGTCCTGACTTTC
CDR3aa: CASSLRGAERSGANVLTF

abundance: NA
j_gene: TRBJ1-1
v_gene: TRBV29-1
d_gene: NA
CDR3nt: TGCAGCGGGGGGAGGACTGAAGCTTTCTTT
CDR3aa: CSGGRTEAFF

abundance: NA
j_gene: TRBJ2-3
v_gene: TRBV2
d_gene: NA
CDR3nt: TGTGCCAGCAGTGAAGCTTCCACAGCACAACCTAGCACAGATACGCAGTATTTT
CDR3aa: CASSEASTAQPSTDTQYF

abundance: NA
j_gene: TRBJ1-1
v_gene: TRBV28
d_gene: NA
CDR3nt: TGTGCCAGCAGTTTACGGGAGATTCCATCCGCTGAAGCTTTCTTT
CDR3aa: CASSLREIPSAEAFF

abundance: NA
j_gene: TRBJ2-2
v_gene: TRBV9
d_gene: TRBD1
CDR3nt: TGTGCCAGCAGCGCCAAGAGGGACAGGCTTGAAACTTGGGACACCGGGGAGCTGTTTTTT
CDR3aa: CASSAKRDRLETWDTGELFF

abundance: few
j_gene: TRBJ2-2
v_gene: TRBV28
d_gene: NA
CDR3nt: TGTGCCAGCAGCCAATACACCGGGGAGCTGTTTTTT
CDR3aa: CASSQYTGELFF

abundance: NA
j_gene: TRBJ1-2
v_gene: TRBV18
d_gene: NA
CDR3nt: TGTGCCAGCTCACCAGAGGCAGTGCTGGGTGGCTACACCTTC
CDR3aa: CASSPEAVLGGYTF